Below, 31 T cell receptor beta chains from the same sample are listed, as sequenced in a study of post-analysis software for immune sequencing data. Study-wide points: There were five TRBV segments more frequent in patients than controls, and TRBV5-6, TRBV5-1 and TRBV20-1 were among them.

Their antigen targets remain unknown. Prepared TCR beta cDNA libraries contained unique molecular identifiers. TCRdb re-called the PCR reads with MiXCR, one entry per CDR3 protein. Counted here are more than 500,000 distinct CDR3 sequences, around 36% occurring once; the ten biggest clones make up less than 6%. Sequencing was performed on blood. These receptors were collected from a girl aged 2-17 years with multiple sclerosis.

This clonotype has just a few counts. The rearrangement links TRBV6-1 to TRBJ2-5; D unclear. V was shortened by 4 bases and J by 5 bases, with 11 bases between the two germline ends. The CDR3 contains 13 residues. Germline CDR1 and CDR2: MNHNS and SASEGT. The CDR3 region is CASSATLGETQYF. The DNA of the CDR3 is TGTGCCAGCAGTGCCACCCTGGGTGAGACCCAGTACTTC.

The V gene is TRBV6-5, the J gene TRBJ1-4, with D unclear. Germline CDR1 reads MNHEY; CDR2 reads SVGAGI. The CDR3 has 12 amino acids. With 7 bases removed from V and 8 bases from J, the gap between germline ends came to 11 bases. Here the CDR3 DNA reads TGTGCCAGCACCTCCAAGGGCGAAAAACTGTTTTTT. This translates into CASTSKGEKLFF.

This clonotype was seen a single time. The chain carries TRBV3-1 and TRBJ1-5, with unresolved D. The CDR3 runs to 15 residues. Germline lookup yields CDR1 LGHDT and CDR2 YNNKEL (reference sequence). V was cut by 3 bases and J by 0 bases, with 9 bases left in between. Here the CDR3 DNA reads TGTGCCAGCAGCCAGGGTAGGAATAGCAATCAGCCCCAGCATTTT. It yields the protein CASSQGRNSNQPQHF.

The CDR3 region is CASSEASGLAGGNEQFF. DNA for the CDR3: TGTGCCAGCAGTGAAGCCAGTGGACTAGCGGGGGGGAATGAGCAGTTCTTC. This chain uses TRBV2 with TRBJ2-1; 15 bases map to TRBD2. The CDR3 spans 17 residues. Germline CDR1 SNHLY, CDR2 FYNNEI. Germline trimming cut 0 bases from V and 7 bases from J; bases unmatched to any gene: 4.

J is TRBJ2-5 and V is TRBV6-1; D is perhaps TRBD1 or TRBD2 (6 bases each). The CDR3 contains 13 residues. V gave up 10 bases and J gave up 5 bases, with 17 bases separating them. Germline V lookup: CDR1 MNHNS, CDR2 SASEGT. As DNA, the CDR3 is TGTGCCACCTGGGGGGCCCCAGGGGAGACCCAGTACTTC. Amino acids: CATWGAPGETQYF.

J is TRBJ1-2 and V is TRBV7-3, with 8 bases matching TRBD1. With V trimmed by 4 bases and J by 12 bases, 13 bases remained unmatched. The CDR3 consists of 14 residues. Germline V gives CDR1 SGHTA, CDR2 FQGTGA. The DNA of the CDR3 is TGTGCCAGCAGCTCATATCAGGGGGCTGGGGGCCACACCTTC. This encodes CASSSYQGAGGHTF.

This clonotype was counted only a few times. An end of the junction does not agree with germline; a read error may underlie this. The chain has TRBV7-7 and TRBJ2-5; 9 bases fit TRBD2. The CDR3 is 13 amino acids. The germline V gene has CDR1 SSHAT and CDR2 FNYEAQ (reference sequence). DNA for the CDR3: TGTGCTAGCAGCTTAAGTAGCGGGGGTACCCAGTACTTC. Translating it yields CASSLSSGGTQYF.

The CDR3 DNA follows: TGCAGTGCTGCAAAACAGGGGGCGGATCCTGAAGCTTTCTTT. This encodes CSAAKQGADPEAFF. V and J are TRBV20-1 and TRBJ1-1; TRBD1 matches 9 bases. Germline V lookup: CDR1 DFQATT, CDR2 SNEGSKA (reference sequence). The length of the CDR3 is 14 residues. With 5 bases clipped from V and 6 bases from J, the junction kept 10 bases outside the gene matches.

The chain combines TRBV20-1 with TRBJ1-5; TRBD1 aligns across 7 bases. Germline V gene data show CDR1 as DFQATT and CDR2 as SNEGSKA (reference sequence). The CDR3 spans 15 residues. V lost 5 bases and J lost 2; bases outside the gene matches: 9. As DNA, the CDR3 is TGCAGTGCTGGGGGTTACAGGGGTGGCAATCAGCCCCAGCATTTT. Residues: CSAGGYRGGNQPQHF.

The gene calls are TRBV12-5 and TRBJ2-2; a weak D match, TRBD1 (8 bases). Trimming stripped 3 bases from V and 3 bases from J, with 14 bases between. CDR3 length: 16 amino acids. Germline values: CDR1 LGHNT, CDR2 FRNRAP. CDR3 nucleotide sequence: TGTGCTAGTGGTTTCTATACAGGGGGGGACACCGGGGAGCTGTTTTTT. Its translation: CASGFYTGGDTGELFF.

Turning to this clonotype: The limits of the CDR3 on the DNA are not certain, so only TCRdb's listed CDR3 is given. The chain employs TRBV11-2 and TRBJ2-1. The CDR3 is 12 amino acids long, termini counted. CDR1 is SGHAT, CDR2 FQNNGV, per germline. The CDR3 spells CASSSSANEQFF.

CDR3 nucleotide sequence: TGTGCCAGCAGCTGGGGGGATTATCAGCCCCAGCATTTT. Its translation: CASSWGDYQPQHF. This chain links TRBV5-6 with TRBJ1-5, with TRBD1 as a possible D gene (5 bases). The germline V gene encodes CDR1 SGHDT and CDR2 YYEEEE. This CDR3 spans 13 amino acids. Between the trimmed V and J ends, which lost 3 bases and 5 bases, there was a span of 9 bases.

The chain is built from TRBV9 and TRBJ1-2, with D possibly being TRBD1 (5 bases). The germline gives CDR1 SGDLS, CDR2 YYNGEE. This CDR3 is 16 amino acids long. Trimming removed 0 bases from V and 0 bases from J, with 12 bases in between. As DNA, the CDR3 is TGTGCCAGCAGCGTAGCCCCGGACACTGCTAACTATGGCTACACCTTC. Protein sequence: CASSVAPDTANYGYTF.

The J gene is TRBJ2-5, the V gene TRBV29-1; D is perhaps TRBD2 (6 bases). The CDR3 is made up of 13 amino acids. Trimming took 6 bases from V and 0 from J, leaving 11 bases between them. In germline, CDR1 is SQVTM, CDR2 ANQGSEA. DNA of the CDR3: TGCAGCGTCTGGGCGGGGCACCAAGAGACCCAGTACTTC. Protein: CSVWAGHQETQYF.

A few counts support this clonotype. The chain recombines TRBV5-6 with TRBJ1-6; 7 positions match TRBD1. J lost 9 bases, V lost 1 base, and 10 bases had no gene match. Germline lookup yields CDR1 SGHDT and CDR2 YYEEEE. The length of the CDR3 is 16 residues. As DNA, the CDR3 is TGTGCCAGCAGCTTGCAGTGGAGACAGGGTGGTTCACCCCTCCACTTT. This encodes CASSLQWRQGGSPLHF.

This clonotype has at least ten counts. The DNA for the CDR3 is TGTGCCTCTACCGGGACTGGAAGCACAGATACGCAGTATTTT. It encodes CASTGTGSTDTQYF. The chain joins TRBV10-3 to TRBJ2-3, with a tentative D call TRBD2 (6 bases). The germline gives CDR1 ENHRY, CDR2 SYGVKD. Trimming cost V 11 bases and J 0 bases, with 15 bases left between them. This CDR3 contains 14 residues.

This clonotype was counted once. The V and J genes are TRBV20-1 and TRBJ2-5; 11 positions match TRBD1. Germline CDR1 is DFQATT and CDR2 is SNEGSKA (reference sequence). J lost 5 bases, V lost 6 bases, and 5 bases had no gene match. This CDR3 contains 13 residues. The CDR3 DNA sequence: TGCAGTGCAGGACAGGGGGCGCCGGAGACCCAGTACTTC. This translates into CSAGQGAPETQYF.

This clonotype was picked up a small number of times. CDR3 residues: CASSPGGTGVDEQFF. The CDR3 region has the DNA TGCGCCAGCAGCCCCGGGGGGACAGGGGTTGACGAGCAGTTCTTC. The V call is TRBV5-1, the J call TRBJ2-1, with 10 bases that match TRBD1. Germline trimming cut 4 bases from V and 10 bases from J; bases unmatched to any gene: 11. The CDR3 consists of 15 residues. The V gene's germline CDR1 is SGHRS and CDR2 YFSETQ.

This clonotype was recorded a few times. The chain combines TRBV24-1 with TRBJ2-1, with TRBD2 matching 14 bases. Trimming cost V 3 bases and J 7 bases; bases outside gene matches: 7. This CDR3 region has 17 residues. Germline CDR1 reads KGHDR; CDR2 reads SFDVKD. The chain's CDR3 is CATSDPRLAGGQNEQFF. In DNA form, the CDR3 reads TGTGCCACCAGTGATCCTCGACTAGCGGGGGGGCAGAATGAGCAGTTCTTC.

This clonotype was detected only a few times. The chain has TRBV12-3 or TRBV12-4 and TRBJ1-4; D uncertain. Trimming left V 2 bases short and J 6 bases short, with 7 bases between. The CDR3 is 13 residues long. The chain's CDR3 is CASSLTADEKLFF. As DNA, the CDR3 is TGTGCCAGCAGTTTAACAGCGGATGAAAAACTGTTTTTT.

The rearrangement links TRBV18 to TRBJ1-2, with no clear D. The V and J ends lost 0 bases and 1 base respectively, with 9 bases between them. CDR3 length: 15 amino acids. Germline V gene data show CDR1 as KGHSH and CDR2 as LQKENI. The chain's CDR3 is CASSPPKGLNYGYTF. The DNA of the CDR3 is TGTGCCAGCTCACCACCAAAAGGTCTTAACTATGGCTACACCTTC.

This clonotype has just a few counts. V usage is TRBV20-1 and J usage is TRBJ1-6; 7 bases map to TRBD1. With V trimmed by 4 bases and J by 9 bases, 9 bases remained unmatched. The germline V gene has CDR1 DFQATT and CDR2 SNEGSKA (reference sequence). This CDR3 contains 14 residues. This CDR3 reads CSAMPGQVGSPLHF. CDR3 nucleotide sequence: TGCAGTGCTATGCCCGGACAGGTCGGTTCACCCCTCCACTTT.

V and J are TRBV20-1 and TRBJ1-2; D possibly corresponds to TRBD1 (5 bases). The germline V and J ends were trimmed by 5 bases and 1 base, with 23 bases remaining between them. This CDR3 has 17 amino acids. Germline CDR1 is DFQATT and CDR2 is SNEGSKA (reference sequence). CDR3 in amino acids: CSALVRDPQYLNYGYTF. The CDR3 nucleotides are TGCAGTGCTTTGGTCCGGGACCCACAATACCTTAACTATGGCTACACCTTC.

CDR3 bases: TGCGCCAGACCTACGAAGGCCCACTATGGCTACACCTTC. Protein: CARPTKAHYGYTF. V usage is TRBV10-1 and J usage is TRBJ1-2, with D hard to call. The V end lost 9 bases, the J end lost 3 bases, and 14 bases lay between the germline ends. The CDR3 is 13 residues long. Germline V gene data show CDR1 as WNHNN and CDR2 as SYGVQD (reference sequence).

This clonotype appeared a few times. This sequence joins TRBV7-6 and TRBJ1-6; 7 bases align to TRBD1. Germline V gene data show CDR1 as SGHVS and CDR2 as FNYEAQ. The trim removed 5 bases at V and 4 bases at J, leaving 5 bases unmatched. The CDR3 contains 15 residues. The CDR3 sequence is CASSERGQYNSPLHF. The CDR3 DNA is TGTGCCAGCAGCGAACGGGGACAGTATAATTCACCCCTCCACTTT.

The chain employs TRBV7-9 and TRBJ2-5; D possibly corresponds to TRBD1 (5 bases). V lost 2 bases and J lost 2, with 15 bases in between. Germline-derived CDR1 and CDR2 are SEHNR and FQNEAQ (reference sequence). This CDR3 is 16 amino acids long. Here the CDR3 DNA reads TGTGCCAGCAGCTTACGGACACCTTTTTCACAAGAGACCCAGTACTTC. The encoded protein is CASSLRTPFSQETQYF.

The chain joins TRBV20-1 to TRBJ1-5; tentatively, D is TRBD1 (5 bases). CDR3 length: 16 residues. V was pared by 2 bases and J by 2 bases, with 16 bases between. Germline lookup yields CDR1 DFQATT and CDR2 SNEGSKA (reference sequence). The CDR3 is CSARPRGIGGNQPQHF. The CDR3 nucleotides read TGCAGTGCTAGACCGCGGGGGATTGGAGGCAATCAGCCCCAGCATTTT.

The gene calls are TRBV5-6 and TRBJ2-5; the D gene could be TRBD1 or TRBD2 (5 bases each). The last part of the DNA fits TRBJ2-7 better; the J call may be wrong. Germline values: CDR1 SGHDT, CDR2 YYEEEE. The CDR3 sequence is 14 residues long. CDR3 loop: CASGLGPHPYEQYF. As DNA, the CDR3 is TGTGCCAGCGGATTGGGACCGCACCCCTACGAGCAGTACTTC.

This rearrangement joins TRBV7-8 to TRBJ2-1; TRBD2 matches at 10 bases. Per germline, CDR1 SGHVS and CDR2 FQNEAQ. The CDR3 contains 15 residues. Germline trimming cut 5 bases from V and 7 bases from J; bases unmatched to any gene: 8. The chain's CDR3 is CASSRERGGQNEQFF. CDR3 in DNA: TGTGCCAGCAGCCGAGAGCGGGGGGGCCAGAATGAGCAGTTCTTC.

This clonotype was observed a handful of times. The rearrangement uses TRBV20-1 and TRBJ2-1, with D perhaps matching TRBD1 or TRBD2 (5 bases each). Looked up from germline, CDR1 is DFQATT and CDR2 is SNEGSKA (reference sequence). Trimming removed 5 bases at V and 2 bases at J, with 10 bases between. CDR3 size: 13 residues. This chain's CDR3 is CSAPGAPYNEQFF. For the CDR3, the DNA is TGCAGTGCTCCCGGGGCCCCCTACAATGAGCAGTTCTTC.

The chain couples TRBV7-9 to TRBJ2-3; TRBD2 is a possible D gene (6 bases). The CDR3 consists of 17 residues. CDR1 and CDR2 (germline): SEHNR, FQNEAQ (reference sequence). Trimming removed 6 bases at V and 0 bases at J, with 19 bases between. As DNA, the CDR3 is TGTGCCAGCAGACCCCTTATCAAGCGGGCTAGCACAGATACGCAGTATTTT. Translation gives CASRPLIKRASTDTQYF.